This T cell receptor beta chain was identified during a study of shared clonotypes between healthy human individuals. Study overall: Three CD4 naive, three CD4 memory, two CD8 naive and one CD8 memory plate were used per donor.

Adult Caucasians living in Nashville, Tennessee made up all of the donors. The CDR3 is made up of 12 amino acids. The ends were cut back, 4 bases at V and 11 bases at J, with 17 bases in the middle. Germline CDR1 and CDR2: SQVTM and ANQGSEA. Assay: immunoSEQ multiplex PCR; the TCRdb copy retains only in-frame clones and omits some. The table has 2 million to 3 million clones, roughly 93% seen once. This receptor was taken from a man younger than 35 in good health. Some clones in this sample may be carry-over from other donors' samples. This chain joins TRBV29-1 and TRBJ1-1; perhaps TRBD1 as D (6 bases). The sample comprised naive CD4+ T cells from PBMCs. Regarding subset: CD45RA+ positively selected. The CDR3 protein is CSVVAGVRLAFF. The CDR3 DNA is TGCAGCGTTGTTGCAGGGGTAAGGTTGGCTTTCTTT.